This entry lists 9 T cell receptor beta chains sequenced from one sample in a study of shared clonotypes between healthy human individuals (dated by TCRdb to between 2020 and 2021). Library method: the immunoSEQ multiplex PCR assay. This is the immuneACCESS table as TCRdb keeps it, with only in-frame sequences that have V and J called. A part of the clones is gone; compared with another copy, unresolved V genes explain less than half, and the rest is unexplained. The sample data list roughly 500,000 clones, and over 70% of these were observed just once. The ten largest make up more than 9.5% of the sample. Sequenced: PBMCs. The receptors originated from a woman in her thirties or forties in good health. Some clones in this sample may be carry-over from other donors' samples.

Notes on this clone: A far bigger clonotype differs at one base, so this is likely a read error. The V and J genes are TRBV7-2 and TRBJ2-1; D might be TRBD2 (5 bases). V gave up 8 bases and J gave up 0 bases, with 14 bases separating them. Germline CDR1 is SGHTA and CDR2 is FQGNSA. CDR3 length: 15 amino acids. The CDR3 loop reads CASCSLGSSYNEQFF. The CDR3 bases are TGTGCCAGCTGTTCTCTAGGGAGCTCCTACAATGAGCAGTTCTTC.

V gene TRBV28 combines with J gene TRBJ1-1; possible D gene TRBD1, 6 bases. The CDR3 spans 13 residues. CDR1 and CDR2 (germline): MDHEN, SYDVKM. V lost 4 bases, J lost 7 bases, and 13 bases lay in between. The CDR3 coding sequence is TGTGCCAGCAGTTCGCAGGGGATAATTGAAGCTTTCTTT. This translates into CASSSQGIIEAFF. Combining the CDR3 with reference TRBV28 and TRBJ1-1 gives the whole variable domain DVKVTQSSRYLVKRTGEKVFLECVQDMDHENMFWYRQDPGLGLRLIYFSYDVKMKEKGDIPEGYSVSREKKERFSLILESASTNQTSMYLCASSSQGIIEAFFGQGTRLTVV.

The chain is built from TRBV4-1 and TRBJ2-1; 12 bases map to TRBD2. Germline CDR1 reads MGHRA; CDR2 reads YSYEKL. CDR3 size: 17 residues. V lost 2 bases to trimming and J lost 7 bases; unmatched junction nucleotides: 9. CDR3 residues: CASSQSLAGGFLNEQFF. CDR3 bases: TGCGCCAGCAGCCAATCACTAGCGGGAGGATTTTTGAATGAGCAGTTCTTC.

This clone was detected once. The rearrangement joins TRBV4-3 to TRBJ1-5; a possible D gene is TRBD1 (5 bases). Trimming pared 5 bases from V and 3 bases from J, leaving 8 bases between. The CDR3 is 13 residues long. Germline CDR1 and CDR2: LGHNA and YSLEER. CDR3 residues: CASSGDPNQPQHF. As DNA, the CDR3 is TGCGCCAGCAGCGGGGACCCCAATCAGCCCCAGCATTTT.

This clone was recorded at least ten times. The chain employs TRBV2 and TRBJ2-7; D is ambiguous. The germline V and J ends were trimmed by 6 bases and 0 bases, with 12 bases remaining between them. This CDR3 region has 14 residues. CDR1 is SNHLY and CDR2 is FYNNEI in the germline V gene. CDR3 bases: TGTGCCAGCAGCCCTGGAGACGGCTCCTACGAGCAGTACTTC. Translated: CASSPGDGSYEQYF.

The chain is built from TRBV5-1 and TRBJ2-7, with D unclear. The germline V gene has CDR1 SGHRS and CDR2 YFSETQ. The CDR3 extends over 13 amino acids. The germline V and J ends were trimmed by 0 bases and 6 bases, with 10 bases remaining between them. The chain's CDR3 is CASSLEASFEQYF. The CDR3 DNA follows: TGCGCCAGCAGCTTGGAGGCGAGTTTCGAGCAGTACTTC. Full variable domain (remainder filled in from reference TRBV5-1 and TRBJ2-7): KAGVTQTPRYLIKTRGQQVTLSCSPISGHRSVSWYQQTPGQGLQFLFEYFSETQRNKGNFPGRFSGRQFSNSRSEMNVSTLELGDSALYLCASSLEASFEQYFGPGTRLTVT.

This rearrangement joins TRBV9 to TRBJ2-1; 11 bases align to TRBD2. This CDR3 is built from 16 residues. V lost 1 base, J lost 7 bases, and 7 bases stayed unmatched. Germline V gene lookup returns CDR1 SGDLS and CDR2 YYNGEE. The CDR3 here is CASSVHQGTSGNEQFF. In DNA, the CDR3 is TGTGCCAGCAGCGTACATCAAGGGACTAGCGGAAATGAGCAGTTCTTC.

The chain carries TRBV28 and TRBJ1-1, with D hard to call. Germline values: CDR1 MDHEN, CDR2 SYDVKM. This CDR3 has 11 residues. V shed 6 bases and J shed 7 bases, with 9 bases lying between them. The CDR3 here is CASRDSLEAFF. In DNA form, the CDR3 reads TGTGCCAGCAGGGATAGCCTTGAAGCTTTCTTT. Together with reference TRBV28 and TRBJ1-1, the CDR3 gives the full variable domain: DVKVTQSSRYLVKRTGEKVFLECVQDMDHENMFWYRQDPGLGLRLIYFSYDVKMKEKGDIPEGYSVSREKKERFSLILESASTNQTSMYLCASRDSLEAFFGQGTRLTVV.

The rearrangement joins TRBV2 to TRBJ2-6; D is undetermined. The V gene lost 8 bases and the J gene lost 0 bases, with 8 bases spanning the gap. The CDR3 spans 14 residues. Germline assignment: CDR1 SNHLY and CDR2 FYNNEI. The CDR3 loop is CASRGYSGANVLTF. The CDR3 DNA is TGTGCCAGCCGTGGGTACTCTGGGGCCAACGTCCTGACTTTC.